Listed below are T cell receptor beta chains from one sample, sequenced in a study of cytomegalovirus exposure and HLA in healthy donors. The data were produced by immunoSEQ multiplex PCR, yet TCRdb's version contains in-frame clones alone and is incomplete. The top ten hold about 20% of the sample, which has 74,000 or so clones, approximately 79% seen once. The sequenced sample was PBMCs. These receptors all stem from a woman in her 40s in good health and CMV-seropositive. Each CDR3 is given with its conserved first and last residue. The D gene is left open where the match is weak. The listing skips clone size in some rows; elsewhere it reads once, few, many or a size class.

TRBD2	.	TRBV2	TRBJ2-7	TGTGCCAGCAGTGACCGCGGGAGGTCCAACGAGCAGTACTTC	CASSDRGRSNEQYF
.	once	TRBV28	TRBJ2-1	TGTGCCAGCAGTCCCGCCGGGACACTCTACAATGAGCAGTTCTTC	CASSPAGTLYNEQFF
TRBD2	few	TRBV18	TRBJ2-7	TGTGCCAGCTCACCAATTAGCGGGAGTGGCGAGCAGTACTTC	CASSPISGSGEQYF
TRBD1	.	TRBV18	TRBJ2-2	TGTGCCAGCTCGCCACGGACAGGAGTCACCGGGGAGCTGTTTTTT	CASSPRTGVTGELFF
.	.	TRBV29-1	TRBJ1-1	TGCAGCGTAAACCGGGGGACTGAAGCTTTCTTT	CSVNRGTEAFF
TRBD1	.	TRBV30	TRBJ1-3	TGTGCCTGGAGTCACTCTCAGGGGGCTGGAAACACCATATATTTT	CAWSHSQGAGNTIYF
.	.	TRBV6-1	TRBJ1-1	TGTGCCAGCAGACAATTCGGGGGTGGGGAAGCTTTCTTT	CASRQFGGGEAFF
.	.	TRBV9	TRBJ2-3	TGTGCCAGCAGCACCGGGACAAAAGATACGCAGTATTTT	CASSTGTKDTQYF
.	.	TRBV13	TRBJ2-3	TGTGCCAGCAGCTTAGGGGCTGGAGGCGCCACAGATACGCAGTATTTT	CASSLGAGGATDTQYF
.	.	TRBV6-5	TRBJ1-4	TGTGCCAGCAGTTACGGAGGGTCAACTAATGAAAAACTGTTTTTT	CASSYGGSTNEKLFF
.	.	TRBV2	TRBJ2-4	TGTGCCAGCACGCCCGGGGGGCGCCATATTCAGTACTTC	CASTPGGRHIQYF
TRBD2	.	TRBV10-3	TRBJ2-1	TGTGCCACCGAGTATTGGACTAGCGGGGGGGACAATGAGCAGTTCTTC	CATEYWTSGGDNEQFF
.	.	TRBV29-1	TRBJ2-1	TGCAGCGTTGAAGATCCACAGGGCAATGAGCAGTTCTTC	CSVEDPQGNEQFF
.	.	TRBV30	TRBJ1-6	TGTGCCTGGAGGGTCGCCGGGGATTCACCCCTCCACTTT	CAWRVAGDSPLHF
TRBD1	.	TRBV5-1	TRBJ1-1	TGCGCCAGCAGCTCTGGACAGGGAGGGACTGAAGCTTTCTTT	CASSSGQGGTEAFF
.	.	TRBV28	TRBJ2-5	TGTGCCAGCAGTCCAGAGGGACTCCCCCATCCTGGCGAGACCCAGTACTTC	CASSPEGLPHPGETQYF
TRBD1	.	TRBV5-4	TRBJ2-3	TGTGCCAGCACCCCCAAGCAGGGGGCCACAGATACGCAGTATTTT	CASTPKQGATDTQYF
TRBD2	.	TRBV7-9	TRBJ2-1	TGTGCCAGCAGCCGAGGACTAGCGAGTACCGGCTACAATGAGCAGTTCTTC	CASSRGLASTGYNEQFF
.	once	TRBV19	TRBJ2-7	TGTGCCAGTAGTATGTGGGCTGGCTACGAGCAGTACTTC	CASSMWAGYEQYF
TRBD1	.	TRBV29-1	TRBJ2-7	TGCAGCGTGGGACAGGGCCTGTCCTACGAGCAGTACTTC	CSVGQGLSYEQYF
TRBD1	.	TRBV7-9	TRBJ1-1	TGTGCCAGCACCCCGGGACAGGGCGGCACTGAAGCTTTCTTT	CASTPGQGGTEAFF
TRBD2	once	TRBV6-5	TRBJ2-3	TGTGCCAGCAGTAGCGAGCGGGAGTGGCCAGATACGCAGTATTTT	CASSSEREWPDTQYF
.	.	TRBV7-9	TRBJ1-5	TGTGCCAGCAGCCCGGGGGGGGCTGGGAATCAGCCCCAGCATTTT	CASSPGGAGNQPQHF
TRBD1	.	TRBV7-9	TRBJ1-6	TGTGCCAGCAGCTTAGGACAGGGGTTCTATAATTCACCCCTCCACTTT	CASSLGQGFYNSPLHF
.	.	TRBV30	TRBJ1-2	TGTGCGACCGGGACACCGCCGAACTATGGCTACACCTTC	CATGTPPNYGYTF
TRBD1	.	TRBV6-5	TRBJ2-1	TGTGCCAGCAGCCTACGGGACAGCAGTTACAATGAGCAGTTCTTC	CASSLRDSSYNEQFF
.	.	TRBV11-3	TRBJ2-1	TGTGCCAGCAGCTTCGCGGGGACCAATGAGCAGTTCTTC	CASSFAGTNEQFF
TRBD1	.	TRBV28	TRBJ1-2	TGTGCCAGCAGTCCCCAAGGACAGGCCGTGGCGGACTATGGCTACACCTTC	CASSPQGQAVADYGYTF
TRBD2	.	TRBV7-6	TRBJ2-1	TGTGCCAGCAGCTTAGGATTAGCGGGAGAGAGGAATGAGCAGTTCTTC	CASSLGLAGERNEQFF
TRBD1	.	TRBV7-9	TRBJ2-4	TGTGCCAGCAGCTTAGGGTCGACAGGGGAAAACATTCAGTACTTC	CASSLGSTGENIQYF
TRBD1	.	TRBV30	TRBJ1-3	TGTGCCTGGAGGACAGGGGGCCCTGGAAACACCATATATTTT	CAWRTGGPGNTIYF
.	.	TRBV7-9	TRBJ1-1	TGTGCCAGCAGCCTTCGCGACAGGTCGAACACTGAAGCTTTCTTT	CASSLRDRSNTEAFF
TRBD1	.	TRBV6-5	TRBJ1-2	TGTGCCAGCAGTTACGGGGACAGGGGGCAAGGCTATGGCTACACCTTC	CASSYGDRGQGYGYTF
.	once	TRBV7-8	TRBJ1-1	TGTGCCAGCAGCTTGGACAGCCTTGAAGCTTTCTTT	CASSLDSLEAFF
TRBD2	.	TRBV9	TRBJ2-2	TGTGCCAGCAGCGTAGTAGATAGCGGGGTGTCCACCGGGGAGCTGTTTTTT	CASSVVDSGVSTGELFF